This TCR beta chain was observed in a study of beta chain features in type 1 diabetes. General observations from the study: Compared to healthy donors, patients appeared to have naive, central memory and Treg TCRB repertoires that were more alike. In patients and controls equally, PCR might favor templates that are shorter. Researchers report that Type 1 diabetes patients had moderately but significantly shorter TCRB CDR3s across all four CD4+ subsets.

The authors reverse transcribed all of the isolated RNA, so sequencing captured expressed TCRB transcripts. Profiling relied on immunoSEQ multiplex PCR, and the TCRdb table lists in-frame clones only, not all of them. Of 300,000 to 400,000 clones listed, around 9% are singletons. Germline CDR1 and CDR2: SQVTM and ANQGSEA. The CDR3 runs to 14 residues. J was trimmed by 4 bases and V by 0 bases; bases with no gene match: 3. This clone was counted between two and nine times. Antigen: not known. Staining for CD45RO/CCR7/CD25/CD127/CD95/CD27 allowed sorting of CD4+ naive, central memory, regulatory and stem cell-like memory cells. Sorted populations were all over 95% pure.

V is TRBV29-1 and J is TRBJ1-1; 9 bases align to TRBD1. This TCR came from a man aged 25-40 years with type 1 diabetes. The material sequenced was central memory CD4+ T cells from blood. As DNA, the CDR3 is TGCAGCGTTGAAGAACAGGGGGCGAGCACTGAAGCTTTCTTT. Protein sequence: CSVEEQGASTEAFF. Complete variable domain (other parts from reference TRBV29-1 and TRBJ1-1): SAVISQKPSRDICQRGTSLTIQCQVDSQVTMMFWYRQQPGQSLTLIATANQGSEATYESGFVIDKFPISRPNLTFSTLTVSNMSPEDSSIYLCSVEEQGASTEAFFGQGTRLTVV.